A single TCR beta chain is shown here with its context. The sample is drawn from a study of blood T cell repertoires in COVID-19. Study-wide background: Nucleic acid was either cDNA or gDNA, and it came from T cells, B-cell-depleted T cells, or PBMCs.

As originally analysed: Reference gene primer amplification gave estimated nucleated cell counts. Libraries were prepared by immunoSEQ multiplex PCR; TCRdb keeps only in-frame clonotypes and omits some of them. V and J calls and clone size follow that table, whereas D and trimming were derived from the DNA. The sample has fewer than 250,000 clones, roughly four fifths seen once. V shed 4 bases, J shed 6 bases, and the junction held 6 bases outside the gene matches. The CDR3 totals 15 residues. The V gene's germline CDR1 is SGDLS and CDR2 YYNGEE. V and J are TRBV9 and TRBJ2-3; 12 positions agree with TRBD2. Sequencing was performed on peripheral blood. This TCR came from a woman aged 70-85 years with acute or convalescent COVID-19. CDR3: CASSRKGTSGDTQYF. The CDR3 coding sequence is TGTGCCAGCAGCCGAAAGGGGACTAGCGGGGATACGCAGTATTTT. Filled out from reference TRBV9 and TRBJ2-3, the complete variable domain reads DSGVTQTPKHLITATGQRVTLRCSPRSGDLSVYWYQQSLDQGLQFLIQYYNGEERAKGNILERFSAQQFPDLHSELNLSSLELGDSALYFCASSRKGTSGDTQYFGPGTRLTVL.